This is a list of T cell receptor beta chains from one sample in a study of T cells in Graves' hyperthyroidism and ophthalmopathy. TCRdb re-analysed the multiplex PCR reads in MiXCR, keeping a single row per CDR3 protein. The data show approximately 870,000 distinct CDR3 sequences, roughly 40% seen once. The sample taken for sequencing was blood. The source of these receptors is a man younger than 35 with Graves' hyperthyroidism. The CDR3 runs from the conserved cysteine through the conserved F or W. The order of the fields is CDR3 length, J gene, clone size, V gene, D gene, CDR3 protein, CDR3 DNA. D genes are given only for firm matches. Only some rows state a clone size, as once, few, many or a class for expanded clones.

13 TRBJ1-6 many TRBV10-3 . CAIQGVGNSPLHF TGTGCCATTCAGGGTGTGGGGAATTCACCCCTCCACTTT
15 TRBJ1-2 . TRBV4-1 . CASSPPVRANYGYTF TGCGCCAGCAGCCCACCGGTCAGGGCTAACTATGGCTACACCTTC
13 TRBJ2-7 . TRBV2 . CASSEGRRYEQYF TGTGCCAGCAGTGAAGGGAGACGCTACGAGCAGTACTTC
13 TRBJ2-7 . TRBV4-3 TRBD2 CASSHLTSCEQYF TGCGCCAGCAGCCATTTGACTAGCTGCGAGCAGTACTTC
12 TRBJ2-5 . TRBV2 . CASGGAGETQYF TGTGCCAGCGGGGGGGCAGGGGAGACCCAGTACTTC
13 TRBJ1-1 . TRBV7-9 . CASTRRGHTEAFF TGTGCCAGCACAAGACGGGGGCACACTGAAGCTTTCTTT
16 TRBJ1-5 . TRBV7-3 . CASSFSEGWGNQPQHF TGTGCCAGCAGTTTTTCGGAGGGTTGGGGCAATCAGCCCCAGCATTTT
16 TRBJ1-3 few TRBV7-8 . CASSLALSGSGNTIYF TGTGCCAGCAGCTTAGCGCTTTCCGGCTCTGGAAACACCATATATTTT
13 TRBJ2-5 many TRBV20-1 TRBD1 CSAIQGIEETQYF TGCAGTGCCATACAGGGGATTGAGGAGACCCAGTACTTC
16 TRBJ2-2 few TRBV9 . CASSVVARAGSGELFF TGTGCCAGCAGCGTAGTGGCCAGGGCGGGTTCCGGGGAGCTGTTTTTT
14 TRBJ1-1 . TRBV10-3 . CASSPEVMNTEAFF TGTGCCAGCAGTCCCGAAGTGATGAACACTGAAGCTTTCTTT
11 TRBJ1-2 many TRBV20-1 . CSAEDTYGYTF TGCAGTGCCGAGGACACCTATGGCTACACCTTC
15 TRBJ2-6 . TRBV12-3/TRBV12-4 TRBD1 CAIGTGYGGANVLTF TGTGCCATCGGGACAGGGTATGGCGGGGCCAACGTCCTGACTTTC
17 TRBJ2-7 . TRBV7-3 . CASSPPSTRLNSHEQYF TGCGCCAGCAGCCCCCCCTCGACCCGCCTTAATTCCCACGAGCAGTACTTC
14 TRBJ2-2 . TRBV27 . CASTWQGITGELFF TGTGCCAGCACTTGGCAGGGCATAACCGGGGAGCTGTTTTTT
15 TRBJ2-7 once TRBV2 TRBD1 CASSLYGTAAYEQYF TGTGCCAGCAGTTTATATGGGACAGCTGCCTACGAGCAGTACTTC
15 TRBJ2-7 few TRBV2 TRBD1 CASSEEGTAAYEQYF TGTGCCAGCAGTGAAGAAGGGACAGCGGCTTACGAGCAGTACTTC
10 TRBJ1-5 . TRBV10-2 . CASSPGSRHF TGCGCCAGCAGTCCCGGGTCCCGGCATTTT
17 TRBJ2-7 . TRBV5-1 . CASSLEGDLSPTYEQYF TGCGCCAGCAGCTTGGAAGGGGACCTTTCCCCCACCTACGAGCAGTACTTC
14 TRBJ1-5 . TRBV2 . CASRTTAYNQPQHF TGTGCCAGCCGTACTACAGCGTACAATCAGCCCCAGCATTTT
13 TRBJ1-1 many TRBV29-1 TRBD1 CSVRQGEGTEAFF TGCAGCGTCCGACAGGGGGAGGGGACTGAAGCTTTCTTT
14 TRBJ2-5 many TRBV7-9 TRBD2 CASSPRTSRETQYF TGTGCCAGCAGCCCCAGGACTAGCAGGGAGACCCAGTACTTC
17 TRBJ2-7 few TRBV3-1 . CASSQEGPGPWSDEQYF TGTGCCAGCAGCCAGGAAGGACCGGGGCCGTGGAGCGACGAGCAGTACTTC
11 TRBJ2-7 . TRBV10-3 . CAIRRDIGQYF TGTGCCATCAGGAGAGACATCGGGCAGTACTTC
14 TRBJ1-5 few TRBV7-6 . CASSPGGAGQPQHF TGTGCCAGCTCGCCAGGAGGGGCCGGGCAGCCCCAGCATTTT
13 TRBJ1-5 many TRBV19 . CASSIATGQPQHF TGTGCCAGTAGTATAGCCACGGGGCAGCCCCAGCATTTT
14 TRBJ2-7 . TRBV7-2 TRBD2 CASSLGGRAEEQYF TGTGCCAGCAGCTTAGGGGGGAGGGCGGAAGAGCAGTACTTC
15 TRBJ2-2 few TRBV9 . CASSPPTGNTGELFF TGTGCCAGCAGTCCTCCGACTGGCAACACCGGGGAGCTGTTTTTT
13 TRBJ1-2 many TRBV2 . CASSEALDYGYTF TGTGCCAGCAGTGAAGCGCTCGACTATGGCTACACCTTC
16 TRBJ2-5 few TRBV20-1 . CSARGRVGSPQETQYF TGCAGTGCTAGAGGTCGGGTAGGGTCTCCCCAAGAGACCCAGTACTTC
15 TRBJ2-7 few TRBV20-1 . CSADPRDSAMYEQYF TGCAGTGCTGACCCCCGGGACTCCGCTATGTACGAGCAGTACTTC
12 TRBJ2-7 many TRBV29-1 TRBD1 CSVAMTGDEQYF TGCAGCGTGGCCATGACAGGGGACGAGCAGTACTTC
14 TRBJ2-7 . TRBV20-1 . CSAGLSGLPYEQYF TGCAGTGCTGGCCTTAGCGGTCTACCCTACGAGCAGTACTTC
14 TRBJ1-4 . TRBV11-2 TRBD1 CASRPQGGTEQLFF TGTGCCAGCAGACCGCAAGGCGGGACAGAGCAACTGTTTTTT
14 TRBJ2-5 many TRBV9 TRBD1 CASSYGQGQETQYF TGCGCCAGCAGCTACGGACAGGGCCAAGAGACCCAGTACTTC
12 TRBJ1-2 few TRBV3-1 TRBD1 CASHQGADGYTF TGTGCCAGTCATCAGGGGGCGGATGGCTACACCTTC
14 TRBJ2-5 many TRBV10-3 TRBD2 CAISAARGQETQYF TGTGCCATCAGTGCTGCGCGGGGGCAAGAGACCCAGTACTTC
14 TRBJ2-1 once TRBV10-3 . CAISAVDRGSEQFF TGTGCCATCAGTGCAGTTGATAGAGGGAGTGAGCAGTTCTTC
17 TRBJ2-2 . TRBV4-1 . CASSQDGGPSLTGELFF TGCGCCAGCAGCCAAGATGGAGGACCGTCCCTCACCGGGGAGCTGTTTTTT
17 TRBJ1-1 many TRBV7-9 TRBD1 CASSLPIDRGRNTEAFF TGTGCCAGCAGCTTACCCATCGACAGGGGGCGGAACACTGAAGCTTTCTTT
12 TRBJ1-2 . TRBV2 . CASRGRSYGYTF TGTGCCAGCAGGGGACGCAGCTATGGCTACACCTTC
15 TRBJ2-5 . TRBV5-1 . CASSTAGPKAETQYF TGCGCCAGCAGCACGGCCGGGCCAAAGGCGGAGACCCAGTACTTC
14 TRBJ2-5 few TRBV11-2 . CASSPLEGGETQYF TGTGCCAGCAGCCCTCTTGAGGGGGGGGAGACCCAGTACTTC
15 TRBJ2-5 few TRBV20-1 . CSASSGGVGQETQYF TGCAGTGCTAGCTCCGGGGGCGTGGGTCAAGAGACCCAGTACTTC
15 TRBJ1-1 . TRBV7-9 TRBD1 CAGSFRQGARTEAFF TGTGCCGGCAGCTTCCGACAGGGGGCGAGGACTGAAGCTTTCTTT
14 TRBJ2-7 many TRBV29-1 TRBD2 CSVGGLAGGREQYF TGCAGCGTGGGCGGACTAGCGGGGGGACGAGAGCAGTACTTC
16 TRBJ2-5 . TRBV28 . CASSIPGATQQETQYF TGTGCCAGCAGTATCCCCGGGGCTACACAGCAAGAGACCCAGTACTTC
14 TRBJ2-2 . TRBV19 TRBD1 CASTGTGYTGELFF TGTGCCAGTACCGGGACAGGGTACACCGGGGAGCTGTTTTTT